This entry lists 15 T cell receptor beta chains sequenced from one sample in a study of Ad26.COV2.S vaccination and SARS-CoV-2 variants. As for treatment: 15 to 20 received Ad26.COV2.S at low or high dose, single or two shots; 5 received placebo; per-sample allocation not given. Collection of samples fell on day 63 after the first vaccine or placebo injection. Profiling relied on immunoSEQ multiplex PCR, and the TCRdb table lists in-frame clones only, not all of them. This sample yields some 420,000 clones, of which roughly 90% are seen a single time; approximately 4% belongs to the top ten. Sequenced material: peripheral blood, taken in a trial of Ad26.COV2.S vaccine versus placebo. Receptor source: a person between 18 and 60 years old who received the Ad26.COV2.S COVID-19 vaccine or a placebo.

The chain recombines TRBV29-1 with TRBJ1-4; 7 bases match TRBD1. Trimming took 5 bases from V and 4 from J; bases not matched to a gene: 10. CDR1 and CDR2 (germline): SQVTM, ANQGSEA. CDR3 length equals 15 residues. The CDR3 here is CSVTGTVTDNEKLFF. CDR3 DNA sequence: TGCAGCGTTACCGGGACAGTTACGGATAATGAAAAACTGTTTTTT.

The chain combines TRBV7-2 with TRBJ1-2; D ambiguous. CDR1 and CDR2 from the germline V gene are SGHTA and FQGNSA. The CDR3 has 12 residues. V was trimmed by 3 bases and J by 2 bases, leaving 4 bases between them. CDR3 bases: TGTGCCAGCAGCTTCGAGAACTATGGCTACACCTTC. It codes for CASSFENYGYTF.

Here the CDR3 reads CASSDVRGPKGEDTQYF. The CDR3 nucleotides are TGTGCCAGCAGCGACGTAAGAGGACCAAAGGGGGAAGATACGCAGTATTTT. V usage is TRBV9 and J usage is TRBJ2-3, with a tentative D call TRBD1 (6 bases). Germline lookup yields CDR1 SGDLS and CDR2 YYNGEE. V was cut by 3 bases and J by 5 bases, with 22 bases left in between. The length of the CDR3 is 17 residues.

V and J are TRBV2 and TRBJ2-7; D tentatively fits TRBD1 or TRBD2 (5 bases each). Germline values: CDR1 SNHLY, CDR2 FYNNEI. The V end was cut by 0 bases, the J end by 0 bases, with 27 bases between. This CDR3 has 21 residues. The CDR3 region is CASSEAVSGQGRETSSYEQYF. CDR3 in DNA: TGTGCCAGCAGTGAAGCGGTTTCGGGGCAGGGAAGGGAAACTAGCTCCTACGAGCAGTACTTC.

The CDR3 spells CASSLVWAAAYEQYF. CDR3 bases: TGTGCCAGCAGTTTAGTCTGGGCAGCCGCCTACGAGCAGTACTTC. The V gene is TRBV28, the J gene TRBJ2-7, with D unresolved. CDR3 size: 15 residues. The V end lost 2 bases, the J end lost 2 bases, and 13 bases lay between the germline ends. Germline lookup yields CDR1 MDHEN and CDR2 SYDVKM. Supplemented by reference TRBV28 and TRBJ2-7, the full variable domain reads DVKVTQSSRYLVKRTGEKVFLECVQDMDHENMFWYRQDPGLGLRLIYFSYDVKMKEKGDIPEGYSVSREKKERFSLILESASTNQTSMYLCASSLVWAAAYEQYFGPGTRLTVT.

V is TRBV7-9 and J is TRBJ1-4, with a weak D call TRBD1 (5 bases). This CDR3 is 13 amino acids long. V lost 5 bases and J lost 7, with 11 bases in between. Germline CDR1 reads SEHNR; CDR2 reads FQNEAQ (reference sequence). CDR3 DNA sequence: TGTGCCAGCAGCCGAGTCCAGGGTGAAAAACTGTTTTTT. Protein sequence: CASSRVQGEKLFF. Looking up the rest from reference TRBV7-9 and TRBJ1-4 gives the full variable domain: DTGVSQNPRHKITKRGQNVTFRCDPISEHNRLYWYRQTLGQGPEFLTYFQNEAQLEKSRLLSDRFSAERPKGSFSTLEIQRTEQGDSAMYLCASSRVQGEKLFFGSGTQLSVL.

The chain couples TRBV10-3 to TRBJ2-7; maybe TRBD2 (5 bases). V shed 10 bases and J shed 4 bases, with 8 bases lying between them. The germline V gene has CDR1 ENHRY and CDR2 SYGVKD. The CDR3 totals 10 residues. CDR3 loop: CATGMYEQYF. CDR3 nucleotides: TGTGCCACGGGGATGTACGAGCAGTACTTC.

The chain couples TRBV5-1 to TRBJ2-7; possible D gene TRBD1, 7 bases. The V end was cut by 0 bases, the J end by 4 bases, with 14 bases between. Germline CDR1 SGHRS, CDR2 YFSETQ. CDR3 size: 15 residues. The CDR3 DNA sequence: TGCGCCAGCAGCTTGGCCGGGGGACAGATATACGAGCAGTACTTC. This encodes CASSLAGGQIYEQYF.

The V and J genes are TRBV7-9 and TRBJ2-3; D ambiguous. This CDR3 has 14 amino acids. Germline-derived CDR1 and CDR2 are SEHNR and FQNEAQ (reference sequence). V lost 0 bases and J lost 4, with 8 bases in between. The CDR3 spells CASSLAGFADTQYF. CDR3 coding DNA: TGTGCCAGCAGCTTAGCGGGGTTCGCAGATACGCAGTATTTT.

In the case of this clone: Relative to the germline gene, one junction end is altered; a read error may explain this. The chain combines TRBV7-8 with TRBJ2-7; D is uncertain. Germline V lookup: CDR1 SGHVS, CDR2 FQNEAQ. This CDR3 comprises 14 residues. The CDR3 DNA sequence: TGTGCCAGCAGCTTCGAAGCAACCTCCTACAAGCAGTACTTC. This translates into CASSFEATSYKQYF.

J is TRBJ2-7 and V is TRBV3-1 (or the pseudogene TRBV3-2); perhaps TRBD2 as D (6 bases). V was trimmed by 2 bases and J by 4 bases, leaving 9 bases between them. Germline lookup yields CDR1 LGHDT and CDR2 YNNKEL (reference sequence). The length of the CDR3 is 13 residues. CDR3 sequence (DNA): TGTGCCAGCAGCCAAATGGGGGGTTACGAGCAGTACTTC. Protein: CASSQMGGYEQYF.

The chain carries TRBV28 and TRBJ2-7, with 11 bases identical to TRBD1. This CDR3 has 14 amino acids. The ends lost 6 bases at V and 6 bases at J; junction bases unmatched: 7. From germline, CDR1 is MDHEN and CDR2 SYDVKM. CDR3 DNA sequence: TGTGCCAGCAGACGGACAGGGGGCTTTGGCGAGCAGTACTTC. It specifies CASRRTGGFGEQYF.

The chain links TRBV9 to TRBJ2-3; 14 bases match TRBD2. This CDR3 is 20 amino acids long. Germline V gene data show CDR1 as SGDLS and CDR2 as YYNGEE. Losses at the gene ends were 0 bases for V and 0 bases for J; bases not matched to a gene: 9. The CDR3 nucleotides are TGTGCCAGCAGCGTAGCCGGACTAGCGGGGGGCCTAAGGAGCACAGATACGCAGTATTTT. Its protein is CASSVAGLAGGLRSTDTQYF.

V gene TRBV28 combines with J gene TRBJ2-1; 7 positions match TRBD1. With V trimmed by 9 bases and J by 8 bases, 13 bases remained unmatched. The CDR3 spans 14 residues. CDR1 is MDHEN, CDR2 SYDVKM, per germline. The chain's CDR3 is CARKWTGKSDEQFF. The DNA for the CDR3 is TGTGCCAGAAAATGGACAGGCAAATCGGATGAGCAGTTCTTC.

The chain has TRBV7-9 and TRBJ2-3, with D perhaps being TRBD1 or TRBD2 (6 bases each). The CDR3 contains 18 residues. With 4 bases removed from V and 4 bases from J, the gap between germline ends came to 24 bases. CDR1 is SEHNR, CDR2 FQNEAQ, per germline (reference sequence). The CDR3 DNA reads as TGTGCCAGCAGCTATAAGTGGGGGGCCGCGATTTTAGCAGATACGCAGTATTTT. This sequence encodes CASSYKWGAAILADTQYF.